A single sample is the source of the 30 T cell receptor beta chains below, sequenced in a study of cytomegalovirus exposure and HLA in healthy donors. Primers: 60 Vbeta forward and 13 Jbeta reverse. Assay used: immunoSEQ multiplex PCR; TCRdb lists only in-frame clones, some missing. The data show about 87,000 clones, over 70% seen once. Sequencing was done on a sample of PBMCs. All receptors derive from a man aged 30 to 45 in good health and CMV-seropositive.

Concerning this clone: A read error may account for a junction end that differs from germline. The chain has TRBV7-9 and TRBJ2-7; 8 positions agree with TRBD1. The CDR3 is made up of 18 amino acids. Per the germline V gene, CDR1 is SEHNR and CDR2 is FQNEAQ (reference sequence). The CDR3 protein is CSSSLPRTGTHLQYEQYF. As DNA, the CDR3 is TGTTCCAGCAGCTTACCACGGACAGGGACCCATCTTCAATACGAGCAGTACTTC.

The count of this clone is one. The chain links TRBV5-6 to TRBJ2-7, with D hard to call. V lost 4 bases and J 6 bases, leaving 17 bases between the germline ends. The CDR3 runs to 14 residues. Germline V CDR1 and CDR2: SGHDT, YYEEEE. CDR3 sequence (DNA): TGTGCCAGCAGCGCATCCGGGTCTCTCATCGAGCAGTACTTC. Protein: CASSASGSLIEQYF.

This clone came up a few times. The CDR3 nucleotides are TGCGCCAGCAGCCAAGGCAAGGCATGGAGCGAGCAGTACTTC. This translates into CASSQGKAWSEQYF. The J gene is TRBJ2-7, the V gene TRBV4-1, with unresolved D. CDR1 and CDR2 from the germline V gene are MGHRA and YSYEKL. V was cut by 1 base and J by 6 bases, with 13 bases left in between. The CDR3 runs 14 residues.

The chain has TRBV5-1 and TRBJ2-5; D possibly corresponds to TRBD1 (6 bases). Germline V gives CDR1 SGHRS, CDR2 YFSETQ. Between the trimmed V and J ends, which lost 3 bases and 4 bases, there was a span of 16 bases. The CDR3 is made up of 15 amino acids. The CDR3 loop reads CASSSDGDIRETQYF. DNA for the CDR3: TGCGCCAGCAGCTCGGACGGGGACATACGAGAGACCCAGTACTTC.

The chain carries TRBV28 and TRBJ1-4; D gene ambiguous. CDR3 length: 10 residues. Germline V CDR1 and CDR2: MDHEN, SYDVKM. V shed 5 bases and J shed 8 bases, with 3 bases lying between them. The CDR3 DNA sequence: TGTGCCAGCAGTCGGGAAAAACTGTTTTTT. Encoded protein: CASSREKLFF.

The chain recombines TRBV6-5 with TRBJ1-2; perhaps TRBD1 as D (5 bases). The germline V gene encodes CDR1 MNHEY and CDR2 SVGAGI. CDR3 size: 11 residues. CDR3 sequence (DNA): TGTGTCAGTAGTACGGGGGTCGGCTACACCTTC. As protein: CVSSTGVGYTF.

The chain has TRBV9 and TRBJ1-1; 7 bases are a match to TRBD1. Germline trimming cut 0 bases from V and 4 bases from J; bases unmatched to any gene: 6. This CDR3 spans 15 amino acids. The germline V gene encodes CDR1 SGDLS and CDR2 YYNGEE. This CDR3 is CASSVGGGAGTEAFF. The CDR3 DNA sequence: TGTGCCAGCAGCGTAGGAGGGGGCGCGGGCACTGAAGCTTTCTTT.

V is TRBV6-1 and J is TRBJ1-1; perhaps TRBD1 as D (5 bases). V was shortened by 2 bases and J by 4 bases, with 17 bases between the two germline ends. This CDR3 comprises 16 residues. Germline lookup yields CDR1 MNHNS and CDR2 SASEGT. The CDR3 sequence is CASSEQPVRGGTEAFF. In DNA form, the CDR3 reads TGTGCCAGCAGTGAACAGCCCGTCCGGGGGGGCACTGAAGCTTTCTTT.

The rearrangement links TRBV19 to TRBJ2-2, with 10 bases aligning to TRBD1. The junction had 5 bases not matched to a gene; V was cut back by 4 bases and J by 3 bases. The CDR3 loop spans 16 amino acids. Germline V gene data show CDR1 as LNHDA and CDR2 as SQIVND (reference sequence). CDR3 in amino acids: CASSTQDRGDTGELFF. Here the CDR3 DNA reads TGTGCCAGTAGTACCCAGGACAGGGGGGACACCGGGGAGCTGTTTTTT.

The V and J genes are TRBV29-1 and TRBJ1-1, with D perhaps matching TRBD1 (5 bases). The V and J ends lost 5 bases and 3 bases respectively, with 10 bases between them. Per germline, CDR1 SQVTM and CDR2 ANQGSEA. The CDR3 runs 12 residues. This CDR3 is CSVTGVYTEAFF. The CDR3 region has the DNA TGCAGCGTTACGGGGGTTTACACTGAAGCTTTCTTT. The entire variable domain, with the rest obtained from reference TRBV29-1 and TRBJ1-1, is as follows: SAVISQKPSRDICQRGTSLTIQCQVDSQVTMMFWYRQQPGQSLTLIATANQGSEATYESGFVIDKFPISRPNLTFSTLTVSNMSPEDSSIYLCSVTGVYTEAFFGQGTRLTVV.

The V call is TRBV4-2, the J call TRBJ2-3, with 7 bases matching TRBD1. The CDR3 extends over 16 amino acids. J gave up 0 bases and V 3 bases, and 6 bases lay outside the gene matches. The V gene's germline CDR1 is LGHNA and CDR2 YNFKEQ. CDR3 nucleotide sequence: TGTGCCAGCAGCCAGGCGGACAGGACTAGCACAGATACGCAGTATTTT. Its protein is CASSQADRTSTDTQYF.

This clone was picked up a small number of times. The rearrangement links TRBV2 to TRBJ1-4, with TRBD1 as a possible D gene (5 bases). The CDR3 totals 14 residues. V dropped 8 bases and J dropped 8 bases, with 18 bases sitting between them. Germline V CDR1 and CDR2: SNHLY, FYNNEI. The CDR3 DNA sequence: TGTGCCAGCTGGGGAGGCGCAGCAGGGGAAAAACTGTTTTTT. Encoded protein: CASWGGAAGEKLFF. Together with reference TRBV2 and TRBJ1-4, the CDR3 gives the full variable domain: EPEVTQTPSHQVTQMGQEVILRCVPISNHLYFYWYRQILGQKVEFLVSFYNNEISEKSEIFDDQFSVERPDGSNFTLKIRSTKLEDSAMYFCASWGGAAGEKLFFGSGTQLSVL.

The rearrangement links TRBV6-5 to TRBJ1-3; D not resolved. Between the trimmed V and J ends, which lost 0 bases and 0 bases, there was a span of 9 bases. Germline V gives CDR1 MNHEY, CDR2 SVGAGI. This CDR3 region has 16 residues. This CDR3 is CASSYSSIYSGNTIYF. Written as DNA, the CDR3 is TGTGCCAGCAGTTACTCGAGTATTTACTCTGGAAACACCATATATTTT.

This clone has just a few counts. The chain is built from TRBV18 and TRBJ1-2; D remains ambiguous. The V end was cut by 0 bases, the J end by 5 bases, with 10 bases between. The germline V gene encodes CDR1 KGHSH and CDR2 LQKENI. This CDR3 region has 14 residues. The CDR3: CASSPPTQEYGYTF. The CDR3, as DNA: TGTGCCAGCTCACCACCGACCCAGGAATATGGCTACACCTTC.

The J gene is TRBJ1-2, the V gene TRBV5-5; 7 bases are a match to TRBD1. The germline gives CDR1 SGHKS, CDR2 YYEKEE (reference sequence). The CDR3 consists of 14 residues. V lost 6 bases and J lost 2; bases outside the gene matches: 7. The CDR3 reads CASNNPGQNYGYTF. The CDR3 nucleotides read TGTGCCAGCAACAACCCGGGACAGAACTATGGCTACACCTTC.

The chain uses TRBV4-3 and TRBJ2-1, with D unclear. The CDR3 is 11 amino acids. Trimming cost V 3 bases and J 9 bases, with 6 bases left between them. The germline CDR1 and CDR2 sequences are LGHNA and YSLEER. CDR3 nucleotide sequence: TGCGCCAGCAGCCAGCACGGTGAGCAGTTCTTC. Amino acid sequence: CASSQHGEQFF.

This chain joins TRBV7-2 and TRBJ2-3, with 10 positions matching TRBD2. With V trimmed by 7 bases and J by 4 bases, 8 bases remained unmatched. This CDR3 has 15 amino acids. Germline-derived CDR1 and CDR2 are SGHTA and FQGNSA. CDR3 residues: CASTMLAGEADTQYF. CDR3 sequence (DNA): TGTGCCAGCACCATGCTAGCGGGAGAGGCAGATACGCAGTATTTT.

This clone has only one observation. This chain connects TRBV19 to TRBJ2-1; 9 bases are shared with TRBD2. The CDR3 is 15 amino acids. The trim removed 5 bases at V and 0 bases at J, leaving 2 bases unmatched. From germline, CDR1 is LNHDA and CDR2 SQIVND (reference sequence). The CDR3 nucleotides are TGTGCCAGTAGTCTTAGCGGGAGCTCCTACAATGAGCAGTTCTTC. Translated: CASSLSGSSYNEQFF.

This clone showed up just once. V is TRBV11-2 and J is TRBJ1-1; the match to TRBD1 covers 10 bases. V was pared by 5 bases and J by 2 bases, with 8 bases of the junction left unmatched. The CDR3 consists of 16 residues. CDR1 SGHAT and CDR2 FQNNGV come from the germline V gene. CDR3 region: CASSPRQGAYNTEAFF. The CDR3 DNA follows: TGTGCCAGCAGCCCGCGACAGGGGGCCTATAACACTGAAGCTTTCTTT.

J is TRBJ2-2 and V is TRBV4-2, with 10 bases that match TRBD1. V gave up 2 bases and J gave up 7 bases; unmatched junction bases: 4. Germline CDR1 reads LGHNA; CDR2 reads YNFKEQ. CDR3 length: 15 residues. The CDR3 bases are TGTGCCAGCAGCCAACGACAGGGGGCAGGCGGGGAGCTGTTTTTT. Translating it yields CASSQRQGAGGELFF.

The rearrangement uses TRBV29-1 and TRBJ2-6, with D unresolved. CDR1 SQVTM and CDR2 ANQGSEA come from the germline V gene. V was pared by 3 bases and J by 2 bases, with 11 bases between. The CDR3 sequence is 15 residues long. The CDR3 coding sequence is TGCAGCGTTGAGTCCGGGTGGGCTGGGGCCAACGTCCTGACTTTC. Amino acids: CSVESGWAGANVLTF.

V is TRBV4-2 and J is TRBJ2-1; D is unresolved. The CDR3 runs to 14 residues. Trimming removed 0 bases from V and 5 bases from J, with 8 bases in between. Per the germline V gene, CDR1 is LGHNA and CDR2 is YNFKEQ. The CDR3 spells CASSQDRTHNEQFF. The CDR3 nucleotides are TGTGCCAGCAGCCAAGATAGAACTCACAATGAGCAGTTCTTC.

The J gene is TRBJ1-2, the V gene TRBV15; no clear D gene. Germline V gives CDR1 LNHNV, CDR2 YYDKDF (reference sequence). The CDR3 covers 13 residues. V was trimmed by 5 bases and J by 8 bases, leaving 15 bases between them. The CDR3 spells CATSLPRPTGYTF. DNA of the CDR3: TGTGCCACCAGCCTCCCACGCCCTACGGGCTACACCTTC.

V gene TRBV28 combines with J gene TRBJ2-4; D not resolved. Germline loops: CDR1 MDHEN, CDR2 SYDVKM. Between the trimmed V and J ends, which lost 5 bases and 6 bases, there was a span of 14 bases. The CDR3 consists of 14 residues. CDR3 DNA sequence: TGTGCCAGCAGTCCCTATATCGGCGGAAACATTCAGTACTTC. It encodes CASSPYIGGNIQYF.

A single count supports this clone. The V call is TRBV5-1, the J call TRBJ2-7; no clear D. The CDR3 loop spans 12 amino acids. Between the trimmed V and J ends, which lost 4 bases and 5 bases, there was a span of 10 bases. Germline CDR1 SGHRS, CDR2 YFSETQ. The CDR3 region is CASSQDINEQYF. CDR3 bases: TGCGCCAGCAGCCAAGACATCAACGAGCAGTACTTC.

This clone has a single count. This chain connects TRBV9 to TRBJ2-1; TRBD2 matches 7 bases. The CDR3 consists of 15 residues. The V gene end was trimmed by 4 bases and the J gene end by 7 bases; junction bases not matched to a gene: 11. CDR1 is SGDLS and CDR2 is YYNGEE in the germline V gene. The CDR3 region is CASSSSAGLRNEQFF. DNA for the CDR3: TGTGCCAGCAGCTCGTCAGCGGGGTTAAGGAATGAGCAGTTCTTC. The variable domain in full, with the rest retrieved from reference TRBV9 and TRBJ2-1, is DSGVTQTPKHLITATGQRVTLRCSPRSGDLSVYWYQQSLDQGLQFLIQYYNGEERAKGNILERFSAQQFPDLHSELNLSSLELGDSALYFCASSSSAGLRNEQFFGPGTRLTVL.

The chain recombines TRBV4-1 with TRBJ2-6; possibly TRBD1 for D (6 bases). The CDR3 has 16 amino acids. With 8 bases removed from V and 3 bases from J, the gap between germline ends came to 17 bases. CDR1 is MGHRA, CDR2 YSYEKL, per germline. Written as DNA, the CDR3 is TGCGCCAGCGCCAGGGGTGGGTTCGTTGGGGCCAACGTCCTGACTTTC. Its translation is CASARGGFVGANVLTF.

V is TRBV7-4 and J is TRBJ1-3; D gene ambiguous. The CDR3 extends over 19 amino acids. Trimming shortened V by 5 bases and J by 2 bases, and 25 bases separated the two germline ends. CDR1 is SGHVT and CDR2 is SQSDAQ in the germline V gene. As DNA, the CDR3 is TGTGCCAGCAGCGTTATGGAACAGTCCTCCTTCGACGCTGGAAACACCATATATTTT. This codes for CASSVMEQSSFDAGNTIYF.

The chain combines TRBV4-1 with TRBJ2-7; a possible D gene is TRBD1 (6 bases). The V and J ends lost 1 base and 4 bases respectively, with 14 bases between them. Germline CDR1 and CDR2: MGHRA and YSYEKL. This CDR3 is 15 amino acids long. The CDR3 nucleotides read TGCGCCAGCAGCCAAGCCCATGGCAGGGGTTACGAGCAGTACTTC. It translates to CASSQAHGRGYEQYF.

This clone was observed a handful of times. The V and J genes are TRBV30 and TRBJ2-1; D not resolved. The CDR3 runs 11 residues. V lost 0 bases and J lost 10, with 7 bases in between. Looked up from germline, CDR1 is GTSNPN and CDR2 is SVGIG (reference sequence). The CDR3 region is CAWSVPREQFF. CDR3 sequence (DNA): TGTGCCTGGAGTGTCCCTCGGGAGCAGTTCTTC.